This TCR beta chain was sequenced in a study of STAT3 mutations in large granular lymphocyte leukemia (dated by TCRdb to the late 2010s). Describing the broader study: Roughly half of the T-LGLL patients who were sequenced longitudinally carried canonical activating STAT3 mutations. Over half of the T-LGLL patients were given one or more immunosuppressive therapy regimens, and around 40% of those treated had a hematologic response. A couple of patients with natural killer LGL leukemia were also sequenced longitudinally as controls within the study. For each patient, sequencing was performed at an average of about 4 time points, with a range of 2 to 8 samplings. Patients with T-cell large granular lymphocyte leukemia underwent serial deep sequencing of TCRbeta CDR3 and STAT3 to reconstruct clonal hierarchy and dynamics. From an initial cohort of 200 to 250 LGL patients, 15 to 20 representative T-LGLL cases were selected for longitudinal TCRbeta and STAT3 sequencing.

TCRbeta libraries were sequenced on an Illumina MiSeq, and an average of around 41,000 productive templates per sample was obtained. The immunoSEQ assay, which uses multiplex PCR amplification, was used to generate TCRbeta CDR3 libraries. The published analysis was carried out like this. Repertoire diversity was computed as previously defined, with values near 0 indicating extremely monoclonal samples. Imported from immuneACCESS, the table was reduced by TCRdb to in-frame sequences with V and J called. These copies leave out some clones; in studies compared against another copy, an unresolved V gene accounts for under half, and the cause of the remainder is not known. V and J calls and clone size are as listed in that table; D and trimming were resolved from the DNA. For this sample there are about 42,000 clones; about 81% appear just once. 0.43% of the sample rests with the top ten. Points the paper makes about the study in general: Because no samples were available when a clone first appeared, clonal expansion was inferred from samplings taken at other points. Persisting codominant clonotypes in some patients meant a small but highly pathogenic clone may have been missed. At least one immunodominant TCRbeta clonotype was identified in every T-LGLL patient, and multiple immunodominant subclonotypes were identified in about half of the T-LGLL patients. In 6 of 18 patients, TCR clonotype switching occurred after therapy, and every newly emerging clone was STAT3 wild type. Dominant TCR clone burden was found to exceed STAT3 mutant burden in several patients, suggesting that STAT3 mutation arose secondarily within a pre-expanded clone. Linking therapy response to changes in TCR clonal burden was complicated by variable intervals between samplings and by differing treatment regimens.

The table lists this clone with a few counts. Which antigen it targets is not known. Per-base qualities were not stored, and no clone one base away is much larger. DNA was extracted from blood mononuclear cells, and the same DNA was used for both TCR and STAT3 sequencing. From the cysteine up to the phenylalanine, the CDR3 has a length of 12 residues. Only CDR3 DNA remains: 36 bases, in frame from the first base. The V and J ends are trimmed by 4 bases and 14 bases, leaving 17 bases between them. Reading the germline V gene gives CDR1 SGHTA and CDR2 FQGNSA. The chain is assembled from TRBV7-2 and TRBJ2-5; the D gene could be TRBD1 or TRBD2, each one agreeing over 5 bases. Material: PBMCs. The clonotype was recovered from a human donor with T large granular lymphocyte leukemia. Some clones in this sample may be carry-over from other donors' samples. The CDR3 corresponds to CASSSERDLYYF. The bases are TGTGCCAGCAGCTCGGAACGGGACCTATACTACTTC.